This TCR beta chain was captured by sequencing in a study of T cell responses to AZD1222 COVID-19 vaccine (dated by TCRdb to the early 2020s). Study-wide context: TCR sequencing covered roughly 230 trial participants: about 210 given two doses of AZD1222 and some 25 given two doses of MenACWY control vaccine. Trial participants were enrolled by age into subgroups of 18-55, 56-69 and 70-plus years, and 148, 28 and 57 TCR-sequenced participants, respectively, were included in these subgroups. Broad study findings and their caveats: The vaccine-associated CD4 TCRs covered the entire spike protein, and the dominant responses fell in regions 160-218 and 743-854. In the small 56-69-year group, the increase in depth fell short of significance, most likely because of low power. Spike-specific TCR breadth and depth rose significantly after two AZD1222 doses compared with day 0 and with MenACWY recipients. Participants were mostly white British and included more females than males, and it was suggested by the authors that clonal diversity may have been underestimated. Conclusions about previously exposed vaccinees are limited, since just five or six AZD1222 recipients were seropositive for SARS-CoV-2 at baseline. Because no day 14 peak-response samples were available, the repertoires could be characterized only after the peak T cell response. Reportedly, almost half of the unique spike-specific TCRs recognized epitopes lying outside the regions that are mutated in the B.1.351 and B.1.1.7 variants.

The time point label, as the study defines it: about 28 days (+/-7) after the second vaccine dose. Because spike-specific TCR depth and breadth did not differ between the two schedules, AZD1222 recipients who got a second dose at roughly 4 weeks were pooled with those who got a second dose at roughly 12 weeks. Samples from vaccinated people were obtained from the UK trials COV001 and COV002, which included a single-blind randomized controlled phase 2/3 trial of AZD1222 (ChAdOx1 nCoV-19) in healthy adults. For TCRbeta chain sequencing, PBMC samples were collected from trial participants at day 0 and at day 28 after the second dose. Concerning this clone: The specificity of this receptor is unknown. No base quality information exists; no much larger clone differs at one position. Other DNA variants within this sample encode the same CDR3.

Per the germline V gene, SGHRS is the CDR1 and YFSETQ is the CDR2. Inclusive of the bounding cysteine and phenylalanine, the CDR3 is 14 residues long. Solely the CDR3 DNA is kept, with 42 bases framed from the first base. Cut back by 0 bases and 5 bases, the V and J ends lie 8 bases apart. The CDR3 regions of human TCRbeta chains were subjected to immunosequencing. On the study's bioinformatics: Repertoire TCRs were matched against a reference library of SARS-CoV-2-specific TCRs generated with the MIRA antigen-specificity platform. Breadth meant the fraction of unique TCRs that were SARS-CoV-2-associated, whereas depth meant the fraction of total T cells that were SARS-CoV-2-associated. Using the MIRA data, every spike-specific TCR was mapped to the spike region that the TCR reacted to and assigned to either a CD4 or a CD8 class. Log10-transformed breadth and depth values were compared by one-way ANOVA with Sidak's multiple comparisons tests. The clones in this table, taken by TCRdb from immuneACCESS, are in-frame only. Not every clone is retained; where verified, under half of the shortfall comes from an unresolved V gene, and the cause of the rest is unknown. V, J and clone size are those of that table, while D and trimming were read from the DNA. Counted in this sample were approximately 200,000 clones; about 94% of them appeared once. The ten largest clones add up to 0.9% to 1.1% of the sample.

The source of this sequence is an adult who received the AZD1222 COVID-19 vaccine. This chain joins TRBV5-1 to TRBJ1-4; tentative D gene TRBD1, with 5 bases matching. The sequencing here drew on peripheral blood, taken 28 days after the second AZD1222 dose. The CDR3 protein sequence reads: CASSLGRGNEKLFF. The bases are TGCGCCAGCAGCTTGGGACGGGGGAATGAAAAACTGTTTTTT.